Each of the 18 T cell receptor beta chains below was sequenced from the same sample in a study of response to subunit inactivated influenza vaccine. From the RT-PCR reads, TCRdb called clonotypes with MiXCR, one entry per CDR3 protein. The sample lists around 760,000 distinct CDR3 sequences, around 14% seen once, with 5.5% to 7% in the top ten. The sample in question was PBMCs from blood, obtained 14 to 15 days before vaccination. The receptors were sampled from a man between 50 and 59 years old who received an inactivated influenza vaccine.

This clonotype came up a few times. The chain employs TRBV30 and TRBJ1-6, with D uncertain. The V gene lost 1 base and the J gene lost 7 bases, with 8 bases spanning the gap. Germline CDR1 reads GTSNPN; CDR2 reads SVGIG (reference sequence). This CDR3 comprises 13 residues. The CDR3 DNA sequence: TGTGCCTGGAGTGAACAGACCAATTCACCCCTCCACTTT. This gives the protein CAWSEQTNSPLHF.

This clonotype was seen a few times. The CDR3 DNA sequence: TGCGCCAGCAGAGGGACAGGGGAGGAAAAACTGTTTTTT. It encodes CASRGTGEEKLFF. The V and J genes are TRBV5-1 and TRBJ1-4; TRBD1 matches 10 bases. The CDR3 is made up of 13 amino acids. Germline assignment: CDR1 SGHRS and CDR2 YFSETQ. V dropped 5 bases and J dropped 8; count of bases not matched to a gene: 3.

This clonotype was observed a few times. The chain employs TRBV7-9 and TRBJ1-4; 7 bases match TRBD1. The germline CDR1 and CDR2 sequences are SEHNR and FQNEAQ (reference sequence). The CDR3 is made up of 12 amino acids. V dropped 5 bases and J dropped 14; count of bases not matched to a gene: 8. The CDR3 is CASSQAAGGLFF. The CDR3 bases are TGTGCCAGCAGCCAGGCGGCAGGGGGTCTGTTTTTT. The full variable domain, its missing parts supplied by reference TRBV7-9 and TRBJ1-4, is DTGVSQNPRHKITKRGQNVTFRCDPISEHNRLYWYRQTLGQGPEFLTYFQNEAQLEKSRLLSDRFSAERPKGSFSTLEIQRTEQGDSAMYLCASSQAAGGLFFGSGTQLSVL.

This chain joins TRBV4-2 and TRBJ2-7; 9 bases line up with TRBD1. CDR3 size: 14 residues. Per germline, CDR1 LGHNA and CDR2 YNFKEQ. J was trimmed by 2 bases and V by 3 bases; bases with no gene match: 2. CDR3 loop: CASSQTGGAYEQYF. The CDR3 DNA follows: TGTGCCAGCAGCCAGACAGGGGGGGCCTACGAGCAGTACTTC.

The chain uses TRBV20-1 and TRBJ2-7, with unresolved D. Trimming took 1 base from V and 4 from J, leaving 11 bases between them. CDR3 size: 13 residues. The germline gives CDR1 DFQATT, CDR2 SNEGSKA (reference sequence). As DNA, the CDR3 is TGCAGTGCTAGAGTACCAGGCGAGTACGAGCAGTACTTC. Translating gives CSARVPGEYEQYF.

In its sample, this clonotype was seen a few times. The rearrangement links TRBV11-2 to TRBJ2-1; 9 bases match TRBD2. There are 20 residues in the CDR3. Per the germline V gene, CDR1 is SGHAT and CDR2 is FQNNGV. V shed 4 bases and J 4 bases; nucleotides not matched to a gene: 20. In DNA, the CDR3 is TGTGCCAGCAGCTCGCTCGGGGGTTGGTTAGCGGGAGTCAGGTACAATGAGCAGTTCTTC. It translates to CASSSLGGWLAGVRYNEQFF.

This clonotype was counted between two and nine times. The chain employs TRBV7-8 and TRBJ2-1, with 10 bases that match TRBD2. CDR3 length: 17 residues. Germline CDR1 SGHVS, CDR2 FQNEAQ. Losses at the gene ends were 1 base for V and 8 bases for J; bases not matched to a gene: 11. The CDR3, as DNA: TGTGCCAGCAGCTTAGTATCACTAGCGGGATTTGTCTATGAGCAGTTCTTC. Amino acid sequence: CASSLVSLAGFVYEQFF.

V gene TRBV2 combines with J gene TRBJ2-3, with D maybe TRBD2 (5 bases). Trimming stripped 7 bases from V and 4 bases from J, with 12 bases between. The germline V gene encodes CDR1 SNHLY and CDR2 FYNNEI. There are 13 residues in the CDR3. The CDR3 reads CASIMRAADTQYF. For the CDR3, the DNA is TGTGCCAGCATCATGAGGGCGGCAGATACGCAGTATTTT.

This clonotype came up a few times. The chain is built from TRBV7-2 and TRBJ1-2; possibly TRBD1 for D (5 bases). CDR3 length: 14 residues. Deletions cut 5 bases from V and 4 bases from J, with 14 bases between. The germline V gene has CDR1 SGHTA and CDR2 FQGNSA. CDR3 DNA sequence: TGTGCCAGCAGCCCAGGGATGTTCGGCTATGGCTACACCTTC. Protein: CASSPGMFGYGYTF. Using reference TRBV7-2 and TRBJ1-2 for the parts outside the CDR3, the full variable domain is GAGVSQSPSNKVTEKGKDVELRCDPISGHTALYWYRQSLGQGLEFLIYFQGNSAPDKSGLPSDRFSAERTGGSVSTLTIQRTQQEDSAVYLCASSPGMFGYGYTFGSGTRLTVV.

The chain has TRBV28 and TRBJ2-1; 8 positions match TRBD2. Looked up from germline, CDR1 is MDHEN and CDR2 is SYDVKM. CDR3 length: 15 residues. Trimming cost V 1 base and J 5 bases; bases outside gene matches: 4. CDR3 nucleotides: TGTGCCAGCAGTTTATTATCCGGGGGGGACAATGAGCAGTTCTTC. This sequence encodes CASSLLSGGDNEQFF.

This clonotype was recorded many times. The chain combines TRBV20-1 with TRBJ1-1, with a tentative D call TRBD1 (5 bases). There are 14 residues in the CDR3. Looked up from germline, CDR1 is DFQATT and CDR2 is SNEGSKA (reference sequence). V dropped 1 base and J dropped 5 bases, with 14 bases sitting between them. The CDR3 is CSARVKGMWTEAFF. For the CDR3, the DNA is TGCAGTGCTAGAGTGAAGGGGATGTGGACTGAAGCTTTCTTT.

The rearrangement joins TRBV7-2 to TRBJ1-1; TRBD1 is a possible D gene (6 bases). The germline V and J ends were trimmed by 3 bases and 11 bases, with 19 bases remaining between them. This CDR3 comprises 14 residues. CDR1 is SGHTA, CDR2 FQGNSA, per germline. Here the CDR3 DNA reads TGTGCCAGCAGCTTGAGGACAGAGCGACGTTTGGCTTTCTTT. It is translated as CASSLRTERRLAFF.

The chain recombines TRBV30 with TRBJ1-4; D is unresolved. The V and J ends lost 5 bases and 7 bases respectively, with 8 bases between them. The germline CDR1 and CDR2 sequences are GTSNPN and SVGIG (reference sequence). The CDR3 is 11 residues long. The CDR3 here is CAWAAGEKLFF. The CDR3 bases are TGTGCCTGGGCCGCGGGTGAAAAACTGTTTTTT.

This clonotype has a handful of counts. V gene TRBV6-1 combines with J gene TRBJ1-4; D call uncertain. There are 14 residues in the CDR3. The V and J ends lost 8 bases and 6 bases respectively, with 16 bases between them. The germline CDR1 and CDR2 sequences are MNHNS and SASEGT. The CDR3 coding sequence is TGTGCCAGCGCGGTAGCGGGCGGGTATGAAAAACTGTTTTTT. This translates into CASAVAGGYEKLFF.

This clonotype was picked up a small number of times. The J gene is TRBJ1-1, the V gene TRBV3-1, with D uncertain. Germline V lookup: CDR1 LGHDT, CDR2 YNNKEL (reference sequence). The CDR3 loop spans 13 amino acids. Trimming stripped 1 base from V and 4 bases from J, with 7 bases between. Here the CDR3 reads CASSQADTTEAFF. The CDR3 DNA is TGTGCCAGCAGCCAAGCCGACACCACTGAAGCTTTCTTT.

The chain has TRBV11-2 and TRBJ2-1; TRBD1 or TRBD2 may be the D gene (6 bases each). This CDR3 region has 18 residues. Trimming cost V 1 base and J 9 bases, with 25 bases left between them. Germline V CDR1 and CDR2: SGHAT, FQNNGV. CDR3 protein: CASSLGTSGGLVQGEQFF. The CDR3, as DNA: TGTGCCAGCAGCTTAGGAACGTCTGGGGGGCTTGTCCAGGGTGAGCAGTTCTTC.

The sample holds one count of this clonotype. The CDR3, as DNA: TGTGCCAGCAGCCAAGATCAGGGCAGGGGTACCAAAAACATTCAGTACTTC. This codes for CASSQDQGRGTKNIQYF. This chain connects TRBV4-2 to TRBJ2-4; D perhaps matches TRBD1 (6 bases). CDR3 length: 17 amino acids. V was clipped by 0 bases and J by 2 bases, with 14 bases between them. Germline V CDR1 and CDR2: LGHNA, YNFKEQ.

The chain carries TRBV2 and TRBJ2-2; D is possibly TRBD1 (6 bases). Trimming removed 7 bases from V and 1 base from J, with 13 bases in between. Germline V lookup: CDR1 SNHLY, CDR2 FYNNEI. The CDR3 spans 15 residues. The CDR3 coding sequence is TGTGCCAGCACCATTCAGGGACAGAACACCGGGGAGCTGTTTTTT. Protein: CASTIQGQNTGELFF.